What follows describes a single T cell receptor beta chain. These data come from a study of blood T cell repertoires in COVID-19. Overall study context: PBMCs, B-cell-depleted T cells, or T cells were the source of the cDNA or gDNA that made up the material.

Followed over time, Seattle patients had been enrolled while infection was active. There are 15 residues in the CDR3. The germline CDR1 and CDR2 sequences are SGHRS and YFSETQ. Trimming removed 2 bases from V and 6 bases from J; junction bases left unmatched: 7. Measured with immunoSEQ multiplex PCR; TCRdb has only the in-frame clones, and not every one. The repertoire holds under 550,000 clones, with around 90% as singletons. The receptor comes from a man between 18 and 29 years old with COVID-19, enrolled during active disease. Sequencing input: peripheral blood. This chain joins TRBV5-1 and TRBJ1-1, with 10 bases fitting TRBD1. The CDR3 nucleotides are TGCGCCAGCAGCTTTACAGGGACAGGGGTCTCTGAAGCTTTCTTT. Its translation: CASSFTGTGVSEAFF. Full variable domain (remainder filled in from reference TRBV5-1 and TRBJ1-1): KAGVTQTPRYLIKTRGQQVTLSCSPISGHRSVSWYQQTPGQGLQFLFEYFSETQRNKGNFPGRFSGRQFSNSRSEMNVSTLELGDSALYLCASSFTGTGVSEAFFGQGTRLTVV.